This TCR beta chain was sequenced for a study of blood T cell repertoires in COVID-19. Looking at the study overall: Samples taken during acute and convalescent COVID-19 were collected in the United States, Italy and Spain. PBMCs, B-cell-depleted T cells, or T cells provided the cDNA or gDNA that made up the material.

In the original analysis: Amplification of reference gene primers provided the estimated nucleated cell counts. The assay was immunoSEQ multiplex PCR, and TCRdb's table has in-frame clones only and misses some. V, J and clone size are taken as reported in that table, and D and trimming were inferred from the DNA itself. The profile shows about 45,000 clones, 85% to 90% of them singletons. V gave up 5 bases and J gave up 11 bases; unmatched junction bases: 6. CDR3 length equals 12 residues. The germline V gene encodes CDR1 SGHVS and CDR2 FQNEAQ. The clonotype comes from a human donor in a cohort sampled during active COVID-19. V usage is TRBV7-8 and J usage is TRBJ1-1; 9 bases match TRBD1. Sequencing input: peripheral blood. CDR3 region: CASSLDRGRAFF. Here the CDR3 DNA reads TGTGCCAGCAGCCTGGACAGGGGACGGGCTTTCTTT.